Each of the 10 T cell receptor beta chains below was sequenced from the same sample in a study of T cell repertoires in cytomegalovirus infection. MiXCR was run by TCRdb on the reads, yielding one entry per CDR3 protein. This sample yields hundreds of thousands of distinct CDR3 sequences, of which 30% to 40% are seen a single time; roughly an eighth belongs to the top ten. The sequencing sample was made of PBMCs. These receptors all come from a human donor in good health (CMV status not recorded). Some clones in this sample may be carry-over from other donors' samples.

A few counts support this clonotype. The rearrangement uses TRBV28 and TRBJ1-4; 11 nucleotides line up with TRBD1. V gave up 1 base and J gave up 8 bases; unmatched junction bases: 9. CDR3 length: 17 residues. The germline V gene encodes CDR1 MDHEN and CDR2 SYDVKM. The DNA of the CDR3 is TGTGCCAGCAGTTTATCGGGACAGGGGGGAGTTGGAGAAAAACTGTTTTTT. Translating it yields CASSLSGQGGVGEKLFF.

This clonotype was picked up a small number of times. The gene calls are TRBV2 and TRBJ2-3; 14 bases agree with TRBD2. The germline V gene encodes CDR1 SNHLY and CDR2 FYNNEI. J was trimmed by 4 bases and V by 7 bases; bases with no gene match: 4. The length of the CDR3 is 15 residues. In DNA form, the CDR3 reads TGTGCCAGCACTCCGGGACTAGCGGGGGCAGATACGCAGTATTTT. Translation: CASTPGLAGADTQYF.

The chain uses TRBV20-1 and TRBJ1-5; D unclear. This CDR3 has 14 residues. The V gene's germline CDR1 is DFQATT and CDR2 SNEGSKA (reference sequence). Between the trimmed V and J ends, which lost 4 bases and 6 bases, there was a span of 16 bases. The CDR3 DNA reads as TGCAGTGCTACGCCGGGGAGAGGAGGTCAGCCCCAGCATTTT. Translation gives CSATPGRGGQPQHF.

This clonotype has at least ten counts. CDR3 protein: CASGAPTPYEQYF. The CDR3 DNA is TGTGCCAGCGGGGCGCCAACCCCTTACGAGCAGTACTTC. The V and J genes are TRBV6-6 and TRBJ2-7; a weak D match, TRBD1 (5 bases). The germline V gene encodes CDR1 MNHNY and CDR2 SVGAGI (reference sequence). CDR3 length: 13 residues. V shed 8 bases and J shed 4 bases, with 15 bases lying between them.

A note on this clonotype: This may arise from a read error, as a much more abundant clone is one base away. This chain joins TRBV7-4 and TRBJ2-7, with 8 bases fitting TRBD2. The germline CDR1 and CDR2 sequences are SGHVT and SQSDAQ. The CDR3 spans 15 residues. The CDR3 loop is CASNLGAGARGEQYF. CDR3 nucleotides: TGTGCCAGCAACTTAGGAGCGGGGGCCCGAGGGGAGCAGTACTTC.

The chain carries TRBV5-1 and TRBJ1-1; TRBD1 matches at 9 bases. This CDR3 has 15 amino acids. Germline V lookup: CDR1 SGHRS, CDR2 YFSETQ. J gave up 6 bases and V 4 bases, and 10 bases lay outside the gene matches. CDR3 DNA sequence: TGCGCCAGCAGCGCTGACGTAACAGGGGGCTCTGAAGCTTTCTTT. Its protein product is CASSADVTGGSEAFF.

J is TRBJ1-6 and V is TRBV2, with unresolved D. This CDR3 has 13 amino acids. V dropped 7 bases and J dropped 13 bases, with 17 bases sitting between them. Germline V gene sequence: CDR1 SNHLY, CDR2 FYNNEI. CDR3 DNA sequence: TGTGCCAGCACCGAGACGGAGGATATTCCCCTCCACTTT. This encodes CASTETEDIPLHF.

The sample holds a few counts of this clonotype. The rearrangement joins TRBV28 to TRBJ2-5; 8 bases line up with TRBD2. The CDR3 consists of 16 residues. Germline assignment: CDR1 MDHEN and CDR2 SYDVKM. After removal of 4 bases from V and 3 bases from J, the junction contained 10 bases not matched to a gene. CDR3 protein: CASSSGGARKKETQYF. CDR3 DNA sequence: TGTGCCAGCAGTTCCGGGGGGGCCCGGAAGAAAGAGACCCAGTACTTC.

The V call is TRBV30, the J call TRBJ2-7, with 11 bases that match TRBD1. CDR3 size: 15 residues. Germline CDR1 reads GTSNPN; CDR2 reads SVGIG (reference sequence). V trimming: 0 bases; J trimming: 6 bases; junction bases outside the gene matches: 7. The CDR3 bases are TGTGCCTGGAGTGTACGGGGACAGGGGGTGTTCGAGCAGTACTTC. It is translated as CAWSVRGQGVFEQYF.

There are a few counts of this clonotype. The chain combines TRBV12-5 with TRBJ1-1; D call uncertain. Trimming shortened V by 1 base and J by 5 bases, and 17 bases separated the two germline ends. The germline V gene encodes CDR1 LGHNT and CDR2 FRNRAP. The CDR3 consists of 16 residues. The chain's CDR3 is CASGLGTTVRSTEAFF. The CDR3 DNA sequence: TGTGCTAGTGGTTTGGGAACTACAGTGAGGAGTACTGAAGCTTTCTTT.